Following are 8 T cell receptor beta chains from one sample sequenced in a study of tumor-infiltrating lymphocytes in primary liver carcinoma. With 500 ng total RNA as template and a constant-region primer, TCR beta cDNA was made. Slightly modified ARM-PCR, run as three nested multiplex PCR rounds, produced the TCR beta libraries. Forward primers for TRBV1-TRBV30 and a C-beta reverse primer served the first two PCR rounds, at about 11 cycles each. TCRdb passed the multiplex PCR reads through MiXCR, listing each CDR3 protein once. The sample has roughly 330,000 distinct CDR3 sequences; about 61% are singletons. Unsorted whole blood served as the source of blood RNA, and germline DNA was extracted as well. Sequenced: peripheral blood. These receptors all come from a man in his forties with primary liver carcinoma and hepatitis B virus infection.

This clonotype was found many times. CDR3 residues: CASKQPRDSYNEQFF. CDR3 sequence (DNA): TGTGCCAGCAAACAACCCCGGGACAGCTACAATGAGCAGTTCTTC. J is TRBJ2-1 and V is TRBV5-4; 7 nucleotides align to TRBD1. The CDR3 is 15 residues long. CDR1 is SGHNT, CDR2 YYREEE, per germline (reference sequence). V lost 6 bases to trimming and J lost 3 bases; unmatched junction nucleotides: 9.

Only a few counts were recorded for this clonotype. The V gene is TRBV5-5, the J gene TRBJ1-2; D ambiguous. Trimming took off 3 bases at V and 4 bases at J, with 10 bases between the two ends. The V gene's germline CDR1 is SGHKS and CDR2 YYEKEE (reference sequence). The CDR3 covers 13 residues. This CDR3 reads CASSYGPGYGYTF. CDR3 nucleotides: TGTGCCAGCAGCTATGGGCCGGGCTATGGCTACACCTTC. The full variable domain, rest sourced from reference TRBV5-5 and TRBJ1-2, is DAGVTQSPTHLIKTRGQQVTLRCSPISGHKSVSWYQQVLGQGPQFIFQYYEKEERGRGNFPDRFSARQFPNYSSELNVNALLLGDSALYLCASSYGPGYGYTFGSGTRLTVV.

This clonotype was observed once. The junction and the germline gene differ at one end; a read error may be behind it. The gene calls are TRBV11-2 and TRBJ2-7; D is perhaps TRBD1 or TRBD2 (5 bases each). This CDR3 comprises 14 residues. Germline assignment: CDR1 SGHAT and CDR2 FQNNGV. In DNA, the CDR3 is TGTGCCAGCAGCTTAGACTGGTGGGGGTACGAGCGGTACTTC. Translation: CASSLDWWGYERYF.

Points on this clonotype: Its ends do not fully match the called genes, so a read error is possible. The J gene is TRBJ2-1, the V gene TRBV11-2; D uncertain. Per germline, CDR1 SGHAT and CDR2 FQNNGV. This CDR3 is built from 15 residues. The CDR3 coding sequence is TGTGCAAGCAGCTTAGATCTAAGCGCTACCCCCGTACGGTTCTTC. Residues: CASSLDLSATPVRFF.

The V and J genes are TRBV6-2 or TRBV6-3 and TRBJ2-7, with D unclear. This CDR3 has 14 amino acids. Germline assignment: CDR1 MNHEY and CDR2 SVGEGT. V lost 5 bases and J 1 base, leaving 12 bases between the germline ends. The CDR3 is CASSPISTSYEQYF. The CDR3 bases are TGTGCCAGCAGTCCGATTAGCACTTCCTACGAGCAGTACTTC.

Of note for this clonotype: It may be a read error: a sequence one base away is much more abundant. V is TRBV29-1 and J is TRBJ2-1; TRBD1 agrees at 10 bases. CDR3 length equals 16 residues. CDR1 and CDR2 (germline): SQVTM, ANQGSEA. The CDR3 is CSVELPTGGSYNEQLF. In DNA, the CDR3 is TGCAGCGTTGAACTCCCGACAGGGGGCTCCTACAATGAGCAGTTATTC.

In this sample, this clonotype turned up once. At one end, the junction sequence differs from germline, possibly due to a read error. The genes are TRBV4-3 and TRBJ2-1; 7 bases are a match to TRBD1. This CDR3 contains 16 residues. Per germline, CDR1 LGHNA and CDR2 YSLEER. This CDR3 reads CASSLVYGTEYNERFF. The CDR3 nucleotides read TGCGCCAGCAGCCTAGTCTACGGGACAGAGTACAATGAGCGGTTCTTC.

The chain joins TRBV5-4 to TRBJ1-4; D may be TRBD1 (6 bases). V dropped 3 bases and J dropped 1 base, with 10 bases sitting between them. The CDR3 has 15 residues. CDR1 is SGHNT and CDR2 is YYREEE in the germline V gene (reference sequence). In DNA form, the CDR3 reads TGTGCCAGCAGCTGGGGGACAAGAACTAATGAAAAACTGTTTTTT. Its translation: CASSWGTRTNEKLFF.